This paragraph reports one T cell receptor (beta chain). As yet, its antigen is unknown. The data are from a study of cytomegalovirus exposure and HLA in healthy donors. Study results and caveats: Presence/absence analyses supposed approximately even sequencing depth among donors.

V shed 3 bases and J shed 5 bases, with 10 bases lying between them. The CDR3 is 13 residues long. Germline CDR1 MDHEN, CDR2 SYDVKM. Amplification used 60 Vbeta primers and 13 Jbeta primers. Using immunoSEQ multiplex PCR, the repertoire was profiled, and TCRdb retains in-frame clones only, with some absent. The sample carries 200,000 to 250,000 clones, about 70% recorded once. The V call is TRBV28, the J call TRBJ2-5, with D possibly TRBD1 on 6 matching bases. Sequencing input: PBMCs. This clonotype originated in a man in his forties in good health and CMV-seropositive. CDR3 protein: CASSLGAVETQYF. The CDR3 DNA follows: TGTGCCAGCAGTTTGGGGGCGGTGGAGACCCAGTACTTC.